The clone carrying this T cell receptor beta chain occurred a few times. Its cognate antigen is unknown. In the PCR, 60 Vbeta and 13 Jbeta primers were used. Generated by immunoSEQ multiplex PCR, the TCRdb table keeps only in-frame clones and is missing some. The repertoire has under 150,000 clones, just under 70% of them found once; the top ten carry 3.5% to 5%. Trimming removed 2 bases at V and 4 bases at J, with 15 bases between. Germline lookup yields CDR1 SGHRS and CDR2 YFSETQ. This CDR3 is built from 15 residues. This entry comes from a study of cytomegalovirus exposure and HLA in healthy donors. Broader study findings: Some V segments, including TRBV6-2 and TRBV6-3, were excluded as indistinguishable. Fewer N-insertions than the roughly 630-donor mean were reportedly shown by an Asian-associated ancestry cluster in a later analysis.

The chain has TRBV5-1 and TRBJ1-1; unclear D gene. The sample comprised PBMCs. The receptor was derived from a man in his 60s in good health and CMV-seronegative. The CDR3, as DNA: TGCGCCAGCAGCTTCAACGGCGGCTCAGCCACTGAAGCTTTCTTT. Its translation is CASSFNGGSATEAFF. Full variable domain (outside the CDR3, taken from reference TRBV5-1 and TRBJ1-1): KAGVTQTPRYLIKTRGQQVTLSCSPISGHRSVSWYQQTPGQGLQFLFEYFSETQRNKGNFPGRFSGRQFSNSRSEMNVSTLELGDSALYLCASSFNGGSATEAFFGQGTRLTVV.